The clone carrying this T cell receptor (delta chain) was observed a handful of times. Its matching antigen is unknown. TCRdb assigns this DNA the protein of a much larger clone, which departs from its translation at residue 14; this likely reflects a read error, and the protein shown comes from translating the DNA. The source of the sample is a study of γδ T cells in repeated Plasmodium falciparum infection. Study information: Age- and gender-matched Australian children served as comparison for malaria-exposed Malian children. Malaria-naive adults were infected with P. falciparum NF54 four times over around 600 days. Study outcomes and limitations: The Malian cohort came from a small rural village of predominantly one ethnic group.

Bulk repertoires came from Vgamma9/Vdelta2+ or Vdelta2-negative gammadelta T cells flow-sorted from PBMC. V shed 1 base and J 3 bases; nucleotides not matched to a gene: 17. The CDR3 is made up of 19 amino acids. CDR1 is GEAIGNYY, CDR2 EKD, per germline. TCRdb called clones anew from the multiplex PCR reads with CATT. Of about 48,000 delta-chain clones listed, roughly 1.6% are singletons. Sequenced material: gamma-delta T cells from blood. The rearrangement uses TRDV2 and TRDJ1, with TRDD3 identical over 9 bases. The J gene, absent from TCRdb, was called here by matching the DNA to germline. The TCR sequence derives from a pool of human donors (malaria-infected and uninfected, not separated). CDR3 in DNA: TGTGCCTGTGACACTTTGACCGTGACTGGGGGAAAGGGGGCCGATAAACTCATCTTT. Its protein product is CACDTLTVTGGKGADKLIF.